This entry is about one T cell receptor (beta chain). CDR3 size: 14 residues. CDR1 and CDR2 (germline): SQVTM, ANQGSEA. Germline trimming cut 4 bases from V and 5 bases from J; bases unmatched to any gene: 8. The entry originates in a study of PD-1 blockade in classical Hodgkin lymphoma. Method: immunoSEQ multiplex PCR; TCRdb's copy keeps in-frame clones and lacks some. Seen here are some 70,000 clones, about 93% observed once, and the top ten hold 2.6%. Specified time point: newly diagnosed, previously untreated cHL patient sample. The sample consisted of peripheral blood mononuclear cells (PBMCs). The sequence was collected from a human donor with classical Hodgkin lymphoma. The chain employs TRBV29-1 and TRBJ2-3; 8 bases line up with TRBD1. CDR3 amino acids: CSVGGETGEDTQYF. In DNA, the CDR3 is TGCAGCGTTGGGGGGGAGACAGGGGAAGATACGCAGTATTTT.